This T cell receptor (beta chain) came from a study of T cell responses to AZD1222 COVID-19 vaccine. Study results and caveats: White British people made up most donors, females outnumbered males, and clonal diversity was possibly underestimated. Recipients of two AZD1222 doses showed rising Spike-specific TCR breadth and depth.

The CDR3 has 15 residues. The germline gives CDR1 SGHDN, CDR2 FVKESK. With 0 bases clipped from V and 8 bases from J, the junction kept 6 bases outside the gene matches. TCRdb's table, derived via immunoSEQ multiplex PCR, lists solely in-frame clones and lacks some. The data show 120,000 or so clones, approximately 94% seen once. With regard to this clone: Its target is not known.

The sequenced sample was peripheral blood, obtained 28 days after the second AZD1222 dose. The rearrangement uses TRBV14 and TRBJ2-1; TRBD1 agrees at 8 bases. The receptor's source is an adult who received the AZD1222 COVID-19 vaccine. CDR3: CASSQDIQGGHEQFF. CDR3 sequence (DNA): TGTGCCAGCAGCCAAGATATACAGGGGGGACATGAGCAGTTCTTC.